In this sample, the clone carrying this T cell receptor beta chain turned up a few times. The target antigen is unknown. RNA transcripts provided the source from which TCR beta CDR3 regions were amplified. The TCR CDR3 first-round RT-PCR relied on the HTBI primer set. TCRdb itself ran the multiplex PCR reads through MiXCR, one entry per CDR3 protein. Seen here are about 640,000 distinct CDR3 sequences, under 25% observed once, and the top ten hold around a third. V lost 0 bases to trimming and J lost 1 base; unmatched junction nucleotides: 6. CDR3 length equals 17 residues. The germline V gene encodes CDR1 KGHSH and CDR2 LQKENI. The sample originates from a study of T cells in Graves' hyperthyroidism and ophthalmopathy. Looking at the study overall: It was at initial diagnosis, before any treatment, that peripheral blood was collected. Study results and caveats: Stable hyperthyroidism and ophthalmopathy were separated using 13 V-J signatures.

Inclusion characteristics of ophthalmopathy patients comprised a Clinical Activity Score of at least 3, a NOSPECS grade of at least 4, and duration under 3 months. The PBMCs were taken from approximately 11 ml of fresh peripheral blood. Sequenced sample: blood. The clonotype was recovered from a man aged 25 to 40 with Graves' ophthalmopathy. V is TRBV18 and J is TRBJ2-7; 10 bases fit TRBD1. The CDR3 DNA reads as TGTGCCAGCTCACCACCCGGTAGGGGACAGGGGTCCTACGAGCAGTACTTC. Its protein product is CASSPPGRGQGSYEQYF.